What follows are 24 T cell receptor beta chains derived from one specimen sequenced in a study of blood T cell repertoires in COVID-19. The protocol was immunoSEQ multiplex PCR, while the TCRdb copy is restricted to in-frame clones and leaves out a portion. The table has about 260,000 clones, approximately 91% seen once. Sequencing was carried out using peripheral blood. These receptors originate from a person under 35 with COVID-19, enrolled during active disease.

Points on this clone: The junction shows a germline mismatch at one end, possibly a read error. CDR3 region: CARSERGGRAGELFF. In DNA, the CDR3 is TGTGCCCGCAGTGAACGGGGGGGGCGGGCCGGGGAGCTGTTTTTT. The genes are TRBV2 and TRBJ2-2; the match to TRBD2 covers 8 bases. This CDR3 spans 15 amino acids. Germline V lookup: CDR1 SNHLY, CDR2 FYNNEI.

The rearrangement joins TRBV2 to TRBJ2-7; 10 bases are shared with TRBD2. The CDR3 totals 13 residues. With V trimmed by 6 bases and J by 3 bases, 2 bases remained unmatched. Germline V lookup: CDR1 SNHLY, CDR2 FYNNEI. The CDR3 bases are TGTGCCAGCAGACTAGCGGGAAACTACGAGCAGTACTTC. Translated, it gives CASRLAGNYEQYF.

The rearrangement joins TRBV9 to TRBJ2-2, with no clear D. The V end was cut by 5 bases, the J end by 5 bases, with 10 bases between. This CDR3 is built from 13 residues. Germline loops: CDR1 SGDLS, CDR2 YYNGEE. CDR3 nucleotide sequence: TGTGCCAGCAGTCCGAGTAGTACCGGGGAGCTGTTTTTT. Protein: CASSPSSTGELFF.

The chain couples TRBV10-3 to TRBJ2-7; D may be TRBD1 (6 bases). Trimming took 2 bases from V and 3 from J, leaving 8 bases between them. The CDR3 is 13 residues long. Germline loops: CDR1 ENHRY, CDR2 SYGVKD. Here the CDR3 DNA reads TGTGCCATCAGTGAGACAGGGCTCTACGAGCAGTACTTC. It specifies CAISETGLYEQYF.

This rearrangement joins TRBV14 to TRBJ2-2; a possible D gene is TRBD2 (5 bases). V was cut by 0 bases and J by 5 bases, with 10 bases left in between. CDR3 length: 15 amino acids. The germline V gene has CDR1 SGHDN and CDR2 FVKESK. The CDR3 loop reads CASSQDTGWTGELFF. DNA of the CDR3: TGTGCCAGCAGCCAAGATACGGGATGGACCGGGGAGCTGTTTTTT.

This chain joins TRBV19 and TRBJ1-5, with D perhaps TRBD1 (6 bases). V lost 5 bases to trimming and J lost 3 bases, with 14 bases between them. The V gene's germline CDR1 is LNHDA and CDR2 SQIVND (reference sequence). The CDR3 contains 15 residues. The CDR3 loop is CASSLTGHPNQPQHF. The CDR3 DNA sequence: TGTGCCAGTAGTTTGACGGGACACCCCAATCAGCCCCAGCATTTT.

This chain links TRBV24-1 with TRBJ2-1; TRBD1 agrees at 8 bases. After removal of 11 bases from V and 2 bases from J, the junction contained 4 bases not matched to a gene. Germline CDR1 reads KGHDR; CDR2 reads SFDVKD. This CDR3 spans 13 amino acids. The CDR3 DNA reads TGTGCCAATTCGACAGGGGCCTACAATGAGCAGTTCTTC. Amino acids: CANSTGAYNEQFF.

V usage is TRBV11-1 and J usage is TRBJ2-7; 7 bases align to TRBD1. The V gene end was trimmed by 5 bases and the J gene end by 4 bases; junction bases not matched to a gene: 11. CDR3 size: 15 residues. Germline V gives CDR1 SGHAT, CDR2 FQDESV (reference sequence). The CDR3 DNA follows: TGTGCCAGCAGCCCCAGGAGCGACAGGGAATACGAGCAGTACTTC. It yields the protein CASSPRSDREYEQYF.

The chain links TRBV6-5 to TRBJ1-5, with 10 bases fitting TRBD1. Germline lookup yields CDR1 MNHEY and CDR2 SVGAGI. The CDR3 has 14 residues. J gave up 9 bases and V 6 bases, and 8 bases lay outside the gene matches. The CDR3 DNA reads as TGTGCCAGCAGGCCGGGACAGGGGTTGGGGCCCCAGCATTTT. Amino acid sequence: CASRPGQGLGPQHF.

This clone was seen only once. V usage is TRBV10-1 and J usage is TRBJ2-1; 7 nucleotides agree with TRBD1. J lost 7 bases, V lost 3 bases, and 3 bases had no gene match. The germline CDR1 and CDR2 sequences are WNHNN and SYGVQD (reference sequence). This CDR3 comprises 13 residues. Here the CDR3 DNA reads TGCGCCAGCAGTGATGGGACAGCAAATGAGCAGTTCTTC. Translated: CASSDGTANEQFF.

This sequence joins TRBV27 and TRBJ2-2; maybe TRBD2 (6 bases). CDR3 length equals 16 residues. From germline, CDR1 is MNHEY and CDR2 SMNVEV (reference sequence). V was shortened by 3 bases and J by 0 bases, with 11 bases between the two germline ends. The CDR3 region has the DNA TGTGCCAGCAGTTTGATTGGGACTCCGAACACCGGGGAGCTGTTTTTT. As protein: CASSLIGTPNTGELFF.

This sequence joins TRBV2 and TRBJ2-3; D gene uncertain. V lost 4 bases to trimming and J lost 4 bases, with 9 bases between them. This CDR3 has 13 amino acids. Per germline, CDR1 SNHLY and CDR2 FYNNEI. The chain's CDR3 is CASSGAFPDTQYF. Here the CDR3 DNA reads TGTGCCAGCAGTGGGGCATTTCCAGATACGCAGTATTTT.

The count of this clone is one. The V gene is TRBV4-1, the J gene TRBJ1-4; D is possibly TRBD1 (6 bases). The germline gives CDR1 MGHRA, CDR2 YSYEKL. This CDR3 comprises 16 residues. The germline V and J ends were trimmed by 3 bases and 7 bases, with 18 bases remaining between them. CDR3 protein: CASSQGGAGGREKLFF. In nucleotides, the CDR3 is TGCGCCAGCAGCCAGGGGGGCGCGGGGGGTCGTGAAAAACTGTTTTTT.

This clone was counted a single time. CDR3 DNA: TGCAGCGTTTCCCCATCACCGGGACTACTCTACACCGGGGAGCTGTTTTTT. Translated, it gives CSVSPSPGLLYTGELFF. The chain has TRBV29-1 and TRBJ2-2; 7 bases agree with TRBD2. In germline, CDR1 is SQVTM, CDR2 ANQGSEA. J was trimmed by 3 bases and V by 5 bases; bases with no gene match: 15. The CDR3 is 17 amino acids.

The chain has TRBV6-4 and TRBJ2-2; TRBD2 matches at 8 bases. CDR1 is MRHNA and CDR2 is SNTAGT in the germline V gene. This CDR3 is built from 15 residues. Trimming took 4 bases from V and 2 from J; bases not matched to a gene: 3. CDR3 sequence reads: CASSALAGNTGELFF. The CDR3 region has the DNA TGTGCCAGCAGTGCCCTAGCGGGCAACACCGGGGAGCTGTTTTTT.

CDR3 region: CASRGTGVGHEQYF. The CDR3, as DNA: TGCGCCAGCAGAGGGACAGGGGTGGGCCACGAGCAGTACTTC. The chain links TRBV10-2 to TRBJ2-7; 10 bases agree with TRBD1. CDR3 length: 14 residues. The germline gives CDR1 WSHSY, CDR2 SAAADI. V trimming: 6 bases; J trimming: 5 bases; junction bases outside the gene matches: 7.

J is TRBJ2-5 and V is TRBV11-2, with D possibly TRBD2 on 5 matching bases. Germline loops: CDR1 SGHAT, CDR2 FQNNGV. V shed 4 bases and J shed 3 bases, with 9 bases lying between them. CDR3 length equals 13 residues. The CDR3 sequence is CASSYGREETQYF. CDR3 nucleotides: TGTGCCAGCAGCTATGGGCGGGAAGAGACCCAGTACTTC.

This chain uses TRBV10-3 with TRBJ1-1, with 11 bases identical to TRBD1. This CDR3 has 16 residues. Germline CDR1 is ENHRY and CDR2 is SYGVKD. The V and J ends lost 3 bases and 1 base, in that order; junction bases with no gene match: 4. For the CDR3, the DNA is TGTGCCATCAGTGAACGGGACAGGGGGGCGAACACTGAAGCTTTCTTT. Translating it yields CAISERDRGANTEAFF.

The chain combines TRBV9 with TRBJ1-1; 9 positions agree with TRBD1. Germline V lookup: CDR1 SGDLS, CDR2 YYNGEE. The CDR3 spans 15 residues. V shed 4 bases, J shed 1 base, and the junction held 5 bases outside the gene matches. CDR3 sequence (DNA): TGTGCCAGCAGCCCCAGGACAGGGGCGAACACTGAAGCTTTCTTT. Its translation: CASSPRTGANTEAFF.

This clone was counted between two and nine times. The J gene is TRBJ1-3, the V gene TRBV29-1; D is possibly TRBD1 (5 bases). Germline CDR1 reads SQVTM; CDR2 reads ANQGSEA. The CDR3 loop spans 14 amino acids. Trimming removed 6 bases from V and 4 bases from J, with 16 bases in between. In DNA, the CDR3 is TGCAGCGTCGCCGACAGTCCGGCCGGAAACACCATATATTTT. Translating it yields CSVADSPAGNTIYF.

The rearrangement uses TRBV21-1 and TRBJ1-6; the DNA was not used to check the table's D call, TRBD1. TRBV21-1 is listed as a pseudogene. The CDR3 length is 17 residues. The chain's CDR3 is CASSFQLRDRRNSPLHF. The DNA of the CDR3 is TGTGCCAGCAGCTTCCAGCTCCGGGACAGGAGAAATTCACCCCTCCACTTT.

The chain carries TRBV24-1 and TRBJ1-2, with 12 bases lining up with TRBD1. With V trimmed by 3 bases and J by 5 bases, 6 bases remained unmatched. The CDR3 has 16 residues. CDR1 KGHDR and CDR2 SFDVKD come from the germline V gene. This chain's CDR3 is CATSDGLGQGAYGYTF. In nucleotides, the CDR3 is TGTGCCACCAGTGATGGACTGGGACAGGGGGCTTATGGCTACACCTTC.

The chain couples TRBV7-9 to TRBJ2-7; TRBD2 agrees at 11 bases. The germline V gene has CDR1 SEHNR and CDR2 FQNEAQ (reference sequence). This CDR3 is built from 15 residues. The J segment lost 0 bases and the V segment lost 5 bases, leaving 3 bases of the junction unmatched. The CDR3 region is CASSHTSGSSYEQYF. DNA for the CDR3: TGTGCCAGCAGCCACACTAGCGGGAGCTCCTACGAGCAGTACTTC.

V usage is TRBV28 and J usage is TRBJ2-1, with TRBD1 matching 9 bases. The germline V gene encodes CDR1 MDHEN and CDR2 SYDVKM. The CDR3 has 14 residues. V trimming: 7 bases; J trimming: 5 bases; junction bases outside the gene matches: 6. The CDR3 bases are TGTGCCAGCAAGGACAGGGGTCAGGACAATGAGCAGTTCTTC. Amino acids: CASKDRGQDNEQFF.